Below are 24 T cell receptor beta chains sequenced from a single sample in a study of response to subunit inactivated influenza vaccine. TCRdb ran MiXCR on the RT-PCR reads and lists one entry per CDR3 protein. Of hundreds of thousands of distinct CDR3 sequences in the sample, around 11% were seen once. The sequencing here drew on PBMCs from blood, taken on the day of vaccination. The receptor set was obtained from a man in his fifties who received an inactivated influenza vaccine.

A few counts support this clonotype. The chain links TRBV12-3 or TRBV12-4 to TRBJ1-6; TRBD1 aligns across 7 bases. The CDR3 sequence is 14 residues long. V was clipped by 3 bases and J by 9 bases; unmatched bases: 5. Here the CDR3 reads CASSFDRASSPLHF. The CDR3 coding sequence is TGTGCCAGCAGTTTCGACAGGGCCTCTTCACCCCTCCACTTT.

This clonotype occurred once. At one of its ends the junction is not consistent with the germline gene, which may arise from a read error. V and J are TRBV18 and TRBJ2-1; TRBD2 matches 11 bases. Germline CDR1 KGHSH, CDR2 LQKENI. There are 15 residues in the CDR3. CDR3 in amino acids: CASSKTSGTYNEQLF. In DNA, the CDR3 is TGTGCCAGCTCAAAGACTAGCGGGACCTACAATGAGCAGCTCTTC.

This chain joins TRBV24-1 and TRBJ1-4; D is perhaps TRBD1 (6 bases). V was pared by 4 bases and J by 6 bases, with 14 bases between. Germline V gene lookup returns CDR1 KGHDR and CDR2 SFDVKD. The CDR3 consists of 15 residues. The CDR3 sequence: CATSDAGHGDEKLFF. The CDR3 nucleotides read TGTGCCACCAGTGACGCGGGACACGGTGATGAAAAACTGTTTTTT.

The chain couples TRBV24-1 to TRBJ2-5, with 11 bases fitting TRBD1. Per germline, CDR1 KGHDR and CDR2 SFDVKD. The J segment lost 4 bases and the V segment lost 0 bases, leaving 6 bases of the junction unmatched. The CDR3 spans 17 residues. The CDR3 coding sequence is TGTGCCACCAGTGATTTGCCCGGGACAGGGGGTCGAGAGACCCAGTACTTC. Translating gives CATSDLPGTGGRETQYF.

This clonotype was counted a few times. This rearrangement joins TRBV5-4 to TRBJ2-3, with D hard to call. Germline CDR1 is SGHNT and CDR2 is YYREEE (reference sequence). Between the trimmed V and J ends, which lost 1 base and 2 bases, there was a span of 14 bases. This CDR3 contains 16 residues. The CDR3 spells CASSLRLQPTTDTQYF. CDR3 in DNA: TGTGCCAGCAGCTTGCGTCTGCAACCTACCACAGATACGCAGTATTTT.

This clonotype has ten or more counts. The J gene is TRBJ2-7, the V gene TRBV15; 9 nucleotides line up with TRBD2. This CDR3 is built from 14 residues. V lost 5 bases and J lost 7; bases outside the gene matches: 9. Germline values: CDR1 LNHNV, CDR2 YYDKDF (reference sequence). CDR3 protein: CATSVSGRLGEQYF. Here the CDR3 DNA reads TGTGCCACCAGCGTTAGCGGGAGACTCGGGGAGCAGTACTTC.

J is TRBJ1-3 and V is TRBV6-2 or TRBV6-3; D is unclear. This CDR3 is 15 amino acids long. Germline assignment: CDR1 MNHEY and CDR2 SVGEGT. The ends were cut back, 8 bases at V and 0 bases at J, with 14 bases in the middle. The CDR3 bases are TGTGCCAGCTTGGAGAACATGCTCTCTGGAAACACCATATATTTT. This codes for CASLENMLSGNTIYF.

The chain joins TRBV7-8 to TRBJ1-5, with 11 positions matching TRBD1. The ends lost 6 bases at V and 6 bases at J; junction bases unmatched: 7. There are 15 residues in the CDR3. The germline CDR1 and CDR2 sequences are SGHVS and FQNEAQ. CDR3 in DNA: TGTGCCAGCAGTCCCGGGACAGGGGGAATTCAGCCCCAGCATTTT. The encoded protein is CASSPGTGGIQPQHF.

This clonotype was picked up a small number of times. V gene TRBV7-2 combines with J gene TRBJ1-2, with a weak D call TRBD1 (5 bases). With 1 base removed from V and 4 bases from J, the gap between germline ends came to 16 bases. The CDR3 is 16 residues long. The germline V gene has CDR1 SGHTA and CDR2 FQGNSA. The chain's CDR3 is CASSLVGAGKAYGYTF. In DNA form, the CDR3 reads TGTGCCAGCAGCTTAGTTGGGGCAGGAAAAGCCTATGGCTACACCTTC.

CDR3 loop: CASSVAGRFSGANVLTF. CDR3 bases: TGTGCCAGCAGCGTAGCTGGGCGGTTCTCTGGGGCCAACGTCCTGACTTTC. This chain uses TRBV9 with TRBJ2-6, with D unclear. Trimming took off 0 bases at V and 0 bases at J, with 10 bases between the two ends. The germline V gene encodes CDR1 SGDLS and CDR2 YYNGEE. This CDR3 is built from 17 residues.

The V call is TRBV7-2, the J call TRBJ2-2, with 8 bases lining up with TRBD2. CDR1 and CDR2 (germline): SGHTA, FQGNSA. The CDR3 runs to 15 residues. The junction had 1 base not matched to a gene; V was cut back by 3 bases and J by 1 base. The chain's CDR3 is CASSLTSVNTGELFF. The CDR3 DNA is TGTGCCAGCAGCTTGACTAGCGTGAACACCGGGGAGCTGTTTTTT.

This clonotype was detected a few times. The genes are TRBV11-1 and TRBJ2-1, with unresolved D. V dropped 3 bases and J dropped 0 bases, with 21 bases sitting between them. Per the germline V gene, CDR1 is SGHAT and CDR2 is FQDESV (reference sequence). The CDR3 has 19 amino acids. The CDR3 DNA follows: TGTGCCAGCAGCTTCGGCGTTCATGTTGCGGAGAGCTCCTACAATGAGCAGTTCTTC. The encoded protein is CASSFGVHVAESSYNEQFF.

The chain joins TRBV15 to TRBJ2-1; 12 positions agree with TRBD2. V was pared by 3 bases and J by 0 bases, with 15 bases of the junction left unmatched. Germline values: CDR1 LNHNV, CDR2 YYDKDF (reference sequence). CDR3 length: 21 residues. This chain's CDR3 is CATSSPRGSLAGGLSYNEQFF. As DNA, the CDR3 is TGTGCCACCAGCAGCCCTAGGGGCTCTCTAGCGGGAGGGCTCTCCTACAATGAGCAGTTCTTC.

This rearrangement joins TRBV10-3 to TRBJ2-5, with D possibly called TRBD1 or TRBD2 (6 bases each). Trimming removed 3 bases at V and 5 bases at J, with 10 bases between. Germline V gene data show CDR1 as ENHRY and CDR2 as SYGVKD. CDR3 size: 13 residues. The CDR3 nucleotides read TGTGCCATCAGTGAAACGGGGGCCGAGACCCAGTACTTC. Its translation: CAISETGAETQYF.

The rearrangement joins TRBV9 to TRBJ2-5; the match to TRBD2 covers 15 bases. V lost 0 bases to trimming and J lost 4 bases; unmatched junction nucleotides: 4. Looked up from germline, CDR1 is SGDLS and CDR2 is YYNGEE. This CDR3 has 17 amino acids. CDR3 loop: CASSVVGLAGGPETQYF. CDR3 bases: TGTGCCAGCAGCGTAGTCGGACTAGCGGGAGGGCCAGAGACCCAGTACTTC.

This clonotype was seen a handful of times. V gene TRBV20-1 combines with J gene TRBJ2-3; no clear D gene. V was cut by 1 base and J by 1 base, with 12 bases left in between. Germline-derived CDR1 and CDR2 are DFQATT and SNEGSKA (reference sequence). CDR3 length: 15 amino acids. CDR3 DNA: TGCAGTGCTAGAGTTGATAGGGTTGGCACAGATACGCAGTATTTT. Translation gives CSARVDRVGTDTQYF.

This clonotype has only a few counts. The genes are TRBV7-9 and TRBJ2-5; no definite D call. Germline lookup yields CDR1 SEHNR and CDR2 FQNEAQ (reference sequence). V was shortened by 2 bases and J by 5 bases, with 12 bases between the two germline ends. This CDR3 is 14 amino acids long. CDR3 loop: CASSLIGRRETQYF. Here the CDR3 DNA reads TGTGCCAGCAGCTTAATAGGCAGAAGGGAGACCCAGTACTTC.

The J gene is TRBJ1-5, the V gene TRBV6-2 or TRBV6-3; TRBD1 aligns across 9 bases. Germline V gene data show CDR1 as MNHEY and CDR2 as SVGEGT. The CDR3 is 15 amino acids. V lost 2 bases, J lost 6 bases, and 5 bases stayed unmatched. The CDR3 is CASSYGGTGRQPQHF. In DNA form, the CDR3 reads TGTGCCAGCAGTTACGGCGGGACAGGGCGTCAGCCCCAGCATTTT.

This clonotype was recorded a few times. CDR3 nucleotides: TGCAGTGCTAGTCTCGGCGGGACTAGGATACGTGAGCAGTTCTTC. Residues: CSASLGGTRIREQFF. The chain couples TRBV20-1 to TRBJ2-1, with 8 positions matching TRBD2. The CDR3 spans 15 residues. Germline trimming cut 3 bases from V and 9 bases from J; bases unmatched to any gene: 13. Looked up from germline, CDR1 is DFQATT and CDR2 is SNEGSKA (reference sequence).

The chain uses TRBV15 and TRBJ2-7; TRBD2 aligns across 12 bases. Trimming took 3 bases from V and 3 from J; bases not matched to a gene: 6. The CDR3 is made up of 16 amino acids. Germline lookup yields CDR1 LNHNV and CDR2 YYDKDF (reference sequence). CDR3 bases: TGTGCCACCAGCAGTTCCCGGACTAGCGGGGACTACGAGCAGTACTTC. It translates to CATSSSRTSGDYEQYF.

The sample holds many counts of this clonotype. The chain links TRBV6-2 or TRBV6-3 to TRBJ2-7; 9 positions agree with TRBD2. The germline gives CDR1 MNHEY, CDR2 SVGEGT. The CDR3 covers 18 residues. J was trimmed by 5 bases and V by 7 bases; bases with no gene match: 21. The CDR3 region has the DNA TGTGCCAGCACCCGGGACGTATCGAGCGGGGGGACCGCTAACGAGCAGTACTTC. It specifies CASTRDVSSGGTANEQYF.

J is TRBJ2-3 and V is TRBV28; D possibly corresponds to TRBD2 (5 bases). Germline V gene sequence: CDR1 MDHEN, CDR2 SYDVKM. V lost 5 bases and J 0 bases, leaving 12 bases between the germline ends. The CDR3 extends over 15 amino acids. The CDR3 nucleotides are TGTGCCAGCAGTCGAGGGTGGCGAAGCACAGATACGCAGTATTTT. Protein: CASSRGWRSTDTQYF.

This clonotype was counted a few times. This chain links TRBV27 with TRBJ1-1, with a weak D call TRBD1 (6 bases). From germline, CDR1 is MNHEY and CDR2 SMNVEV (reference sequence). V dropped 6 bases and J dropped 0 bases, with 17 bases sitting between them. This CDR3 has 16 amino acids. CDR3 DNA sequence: TGTGCCAGCAGCGAGCTTCAGGGGATCATGAACACTGAAGCTTTCTTT. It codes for CASSELQGIMNTEAFF.

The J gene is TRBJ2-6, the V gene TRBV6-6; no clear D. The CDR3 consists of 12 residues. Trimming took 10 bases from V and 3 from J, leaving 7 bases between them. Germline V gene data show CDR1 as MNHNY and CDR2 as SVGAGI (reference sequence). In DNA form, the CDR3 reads TGTGCCATCTCAGGTGGGGCCAACGTCCTGACTTTC. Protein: CAISGGANVLTF.